These 23 T cell receptor beta chains were all obtained from the same sample, sequenced in a study of early T cells in non-severe SARS-CoV-2 infection. TCRdb used MiXCR to reprocess the 5' RACE reads, holding one entry per CDR3 protein. The profile covers about 55,000 distinct CDR3 sequences, with approximately 13% appearing a single time and less than 4.5% taken by the ten largest. Input material: whole blood. The receptors were gathered from an adult who was a healthcare worker with PCR-confirmed SARS-CoV-2 infection or an uninfected control (not recorded which).

This clonotype was seen just once. The genes are TRBV29-1 and TRBJ2-3; 11 bases fit TRBD2. Per the germline V gene, CDR1 is SQVTM and CDR2 is ANQGSEA. Unmatched junction bases numbered 5, after V lost 0 bases and J lost 6 bases. The CDR3 runs 15 residues. CDR3 protein: CSVEEGSGRVDTQYF. CDR3 DNA: TGCAGCGTTGAAGAAGGTAGCGGGAGGGTCGATACGCAGTATTTT.

This clonotype was counted at least ten times. The V call is TRBV7-9, the J call TRBJ2-1, with D unresolved. The CDR3 has 13 residues. Per the germline V gene, CDR1 is SEHNR and CDR2 is FQNEAQ (reference sequence). V lost 0 bases and J lost 9, with 9 bases in between. The CDR3 DNA reads TGTGCCAGCAGCTTAGCGGGCAGGACTGAGCAGTTCTTC. Translated: CASSLAGRTEQFF.

This clonotype was found many times. The chain uses TRBV19 and TRBJ2-1, with unresolved D. CDR3 length: 13 amino acids. Germline lookup yields CDR1 LNHDA and CDR2 SQIVND (reference sequence). Trimming removed 1 base at V and 4 bases at J, with 5 bases between. The CDR3 sequence is CASSIGLYNEQFF. CDR3 DNA: TGTGCCAGTAGTATAGGGCTGTACAATGAGCAGTTCTTC.

The sample holds a few counts of this clonotype. The gene calls are TRBV5-1 and TRBJ2-1; 16 nucleotides match TRBD2. V shed 3 bases and J 10 bases; nucleotides not matched to a gene: 19. Looked up from germline, CDR1 is SGHRS and CDR2 is YFSETQ. This CDR3 has 20 amino acids. The CDR3 nucleotides are TGCGCCAGCAGCTCCCAAACCCCGGGACTAGCGGGAGGGCCGGGGACGGAGCAGTTCTTC. Its translation: CASSSQTPGLAGGPGTEQFF.

This clonotype was seen many times. The V and J genes are TRBV5-4 and TRBJ2-1; 14 bases fit TRBD2. Germline V gene sequence: CDR1 SGHNT, CDR2 YYREEE (reference sequence). The CDR3 runs 15 residues. Trimming took 5 bases from V and 10 from J; bases not matched to a gene: 8. CDR3 loop: CASSPGTSGRGEQFF. For the CDR3, the DNA is TGTGCCAGCAGTCCCGGGACTAGCGGGAGAGGGGAGCAGTTCTTC.

The sample holds many counts of this clonotype. V and J are TRBV29-1 and TRBJ2-1; 8 positions match TRBD2. The CDR3 totals 14 residues. Germline V gene data show CDR1 as SQVTM and CDR2 as ANQGSEA. V shed 6 bases, J shed 7 bases, and the junction held 11 bases outside the gene matches. This chain's CDR3 is CSVTAGDLRNEQFF. CDR3 DNA: TGCAGCGTCACAGCGGGAGACTTAAGGAATGAGCAGTTCTTC.

The table lists this clonotype with a few counts. J is TRBJ1-4 and V is TRBV5-5; D uncertain. Germline V gene data show CDR1 as SGHKS and CDR2 as YYEKEE (reference sequence). The V gene lost 3 bases and the J gene lost 7 bases, with 13 bases spanning the gap. The CDR3 totals 14 residues. CDR3 residues: CASSSRTVTEKLFF. DNA of the CDR3: TGTGCCAGCAGCTCCCGCACTGTAACTGAAAAACTGTTTTTT.

The gene calls are TRBV12-3 or TRBV12-4 and TRBJ2-7, with D possibly being TRBD1 or TRBD2 (5 bases each). The CDR3 covers 14 residues. With 5 bases removed from V and 3 bases from J, the gap between germline ends came to 14 bases. CDR3 amino acids: CASSPGERGYEQYF. CDR3 sequence (DNA): TGTGCCAGCAGTCCAGGTGAGAGGGGCTACGAGCAGTACTTC.

Many counts were recorded for this clonotype. The rearrangement joins TRBV6-8 to TRBJ2-7, with D possibly matching TRBD2 (5 bases). The CDR3 spans 14 residues. V was cut by 6 bases and J by 5 bases, with 17 bases left in between. Germline CDR1 and CDR2: MNHGY and SAAAGT. CDR3 DNA: TGTGCCAGCAGCCGCCCGGGATACCCAAACGAGCAGTACTTC. Translating gives CASSRPGYPNEQYF.

Only a few counts were recorded for this clonotype. The V gene is TRBV27, the J gene TRBJ2-1, with 7 bases lining up with TRBD1. The length of the CDR3 is 13 residues. V shed 5 bases, J shed 6 bases, and the junction held 4 bases outside the gene matches. Germline CDR1 MNHEY, CDR2 SMNVEV (reference sequence). The CDR3 region is CASSVDRFNEQFF. DNA of the CDR3: TGTGCCAGCAGTGTGGACAGGTTCAATGAGCAGTTCTTC.

The chain uses TRBV7-2 and TRBJ1-3; TRBD1 agrees at 9 bases. V trimming: 3 bases; J trimming: 4 bases; junction bases outside the gene matches: 10. This CDR3 is 17 amino acids long. Germline V lookup: CDR1 SGHTA, CDR2 FQGNSA. The CDR3 loop reads CASSLVGTGLLGNTIYF. CDR3 DNA: TGTGCCAGCAGCTTGGTGGGGACAGGGCTTCTGGGAAACACCATATATTTT.

This clonotype was counted many times. The rearrangement uses TRBV6-1 and TRBJ1-1, with a weak D call TRBD1 (5 bases). The ends were cut back, 5 bases at V and 6 bases at J, with 13 bases in the middle. The germline gives CDR1 MNHNS, CDR2 SASEGT. CDR3 length: 13 amino acids. Here the CDR3 DNA reads TGTGCCAGCAGTTCCATCCAGGGATCTGAAGCTTTCTTT. Amino acids: CASSSIQGSEAFF.

The chain joins TRBV7-2 to TRBJ1-1, with D unclear. The CDR3 is 13 amino acids. Trimming took 6 bases from V and 1 from J, leaving 9 bases between them. The germline CDR1 and CDR2 sequences are SGHTA and FQGNSA. The CDR3 region has the DNA TGTGCCAGCAGGGAACAGACGAACACTGAAGCTTTCTTT. Its translation: CASREQTNTEAFF. Filled out from reference TRBV7-2 and TRBJ1-1, the complete variable domain reads GAGVSQSPSNKVTEKGKDVELRCDPISGHTALYWYRQSLGQGLEFLIYFQGNSAPDKSGLPSDRFSAERTGGSVSTLTIQRTQQEDSAVYLCASREQTNTEAFFGQGTRLTVV.

This clonotype has a count of ten or more. The chain combines TRBV20-1 with TRBJ2-3; D gene uncertain. This CDR3 spans 14 amino acids. V lost 6 bases and J lost 2, with 15 bases in between. Per germline, CDR1 DFQATT and CDR2 SNEGSKA (reference sequence). CDR3 amino acids: CSARPLSTTDTQYF. Here the CDR3 DNA reads TGCAGTGCCAGGCCCCTCTCGACCACAGATACGCAGTATTTT.

The chain carries TRBV2 and TRBJ2-3; D call uncertain. CDR1 SNHLY and CDR2 FYNNEI come from the germline V gene. Between the trimmed V and J ends, which lost 1 base and 5 bases, there was a span of 16 bases. The CDR3 is made up of 16 amino acids. Here the CDR3 reads CASSEGPWGGLDTQYF. The CDR3 DNA sequence: TGTGCCAGCAGTGAAGGTCCCTGGGGTGGTTTAGATACGCAGTATTTT.

This clonotype was seen a handful of times. The chain is built from TRBV3-1 and TRBJ2-1; 9 bases line up with TRBD1. Germline V gene sequence: CDR1 LGHDT, CDR2 YNNKEL (reference sequence). J gave up 9 bases and V 3 bases, and 9 bases lay outside the gene matches. The CDR3 totals 15 residues. This chain's CDR3 is CASSQARGQGTEQFF. The CDR3, as DNA: TGTGCCAGCAGCCAGGCGAGGGGACAGGGTACTGAGCAGTTCTTC.

This clonotype occurred many times. One junction end does not reproduce the germline sequence, and a read error may be involved. The genes are TRBV7-2 and TRBJ2-3; 9 bases fit TRBD1. Germline V CDR1 and CDR2: SGHTA, FQGNSA. This CDR3 is built from 13 residues. The CDR3 spells CASSPMDRGTMHF. For the CDR3, the DNA is TGTGCCAGCAGCCCGATGGACAGGGGAACAATGCATTTT.

The rearrangement joins TRBV28 to TRBJ2-7; D is possibly TRBD2 (6 bases). V was trimmed by 4 bases and J by 2 bases, leaving 12 bases between them. Germline assignment: CDR1 MDHEN and CDR2 SYDVKM. The CDR3 extends over 14 amino acids. The CDR3 DNA sequence: TGTGCCAGCAGTTCCAGACTAGTTACCTACGAGCAGTACTTC. It yields the protein CASSSRLVTYEQYF.

Ten or more counts support this clonotype. The V gene is TRBV29-1, the J gene TRBJ1-1; D may be TRBD1 (5 bases). Germline V gives CDR1 SQVTM, CDR2 ANQGSEA. The ends were cut back, 8 bases at V and 0 bases at J, with 13 bases in the middle. The CDR3 totals 13 residues. CDR3 in DNA: TGCAGCACTGGGGGGGAGGTGAACACTGAAGCTTTCTTT. Amino acid sequence: CSTGGEVNTEAFF.

The V and J genes are TRBV5-1 and TRBJ2-7; maybe TRBD1 (5 bases). This CDR3 spans 13 amino acids. CDR1 and CDR2 (germline): SGHRS, YFSETQ. V lost 4 bases to trimming and J lost 5 bases, with 13 bases between them. CDR3 sequence (DNA): TGCGCCAGCAGCCTGATCGACAGAGACGAGCAGTACTTC. Its protein is CASSLIDRDEQYF.

Only a few counts were recorded for this clonotype. The chain links TRBV29-1 to TRBJ2-1; D uncertain. Germline V gene sequence: CDR1 SQVTM, CDR2 ANQGSEA. This CDR3 is 11 amino acids long. V was cut by 6 bases and J by 9 bases, with 12 bases left in between. CDR3 in DNA: TGCAGCGTGATAGGGCCGGGTGAGCAGTTCTTC. Translation gives CSVIGPGEQFF.

This clonotype was counted ten times or more. This chain uses TRBV12-3 or TRBV12-4 with TRBJ1-6, with D tentatively TRBD1 (6 bases). The CDR3 covers 17 residues. Trimming left V 5 bases short and J 5 bases short, with 19 bases between. The CDR3 DNA sequence: TGTGCCAGCAGTGCGAATGTAGGGGGTTTTAATAATTCACCCCTCCACTTT. It specifies CASSANVGGFNNSPLHF.

The genes are TRBV28 and TRBJ1-2; D unclear. Trimming took off 3 bases at V and 2 bases at J, with 10 bases between the two ends. CDR3 length: 14 amino acids. CDR1 MDHEN and CDR2 SYDVKM come from the germline V gene. CDR3 in DNA: TGTGCCAGCAGTTTGGTTGCGGGAAACTATGGCTACACCTTC. Protein: CASSLVAGNYGYTF.